These 21 T cell receptor beta chains were all obtained from the same sample, sequenced in a study of cytomegalovirus exposure and HLA in healthy donors. TCRdb keeps only in-frame clones here, not all; method: immunoSEQ multiplex PCR. The sample records 65,000 or so clones, around 92% being singletons. The sequencing input was PBMCs. The receptor source for this set is a woman younger than 30 in good health and CMV-seronegative.

This clone was detected once. The rearrangement joins TRBV25-1 to TRBJ2-3; 13 nucleotides agree with TRBD2. Germline CDR1 reads MGHDK; CDR2 reads SYGVNS. After removal of 4 bases from V and 0 bases from J, the junction contained 4 bases not matched to a gene. This CDR3 region has 17 residues. The CDR3 coding sequence is TGTGCCAGCAGTGCCGGGACTAGCGGGGAGAGCACAGATACGCAGTATTTT. Translating it yields CASSAGTSGESTDTQYF.

CDR3 sequence (DNA): TGTGCCAGCAGCTTGCACGGGGGTAAAGGCAATGAGCAGTTCTTC. This encodes CASSLHGGKGNEQFF. The V call is TRBV5-4, the J call TRBJ2-1, with TRBD2 as a possible D gene (6 bases). Germline CDR1 SGHNT, CDR2 YYREEE (reference sequence). This CDR3 region has 15 residues. Deletions cut 1 base from V and 6 bases from J, with 14 bases between. Variable domain in full (rest from reference TRBV5-4 and TRBJ2-1): ETGVTQSPTHLIKTRGQQVTLRCSSQSGHNTVSWYQQALGQGPQFIFQYYREEENGRGNFPPRFSGLQFPNYSSELNVNALELDDSALYLCASSLHGGKGNEQFFGPGTRLTVL.

V gene TRBV6-1 combines with J gene TRBJ1-5; D remains ambiguous. The CDR3 has 15 residues. Germline lookup yields CDR1 MNHNS and CDR2 SASEGT. Trimming removed 7 bases at V and 0 bases at J, with 13 bases between. The CDR3: CASTYNSLSNQPQHF. In DNA, the CDR3 is TGTGCCAGCACTTATAACTCCCTTAGCAATCAGCCCCAGCATTTT.

The chain couples TRBV19 to TRBJ1-2; 10 bases are shared with TRBD1. The CDR3 spans 14 residues. V lost 5 bases, J lost 5 bases, and 5 bases stayed unmatched. CDR1 and CDR2 (germline): LNHDA, SQIVND (reference sequence). This CDR3 is CASSETGGKYGYTF. The CDR3 DNA sequence: TGTGCCAGTAGTGAGACAGGGGGCAAGTATGGCTACACCTTC.

The gene calls are TRBV6-1 and TRBJ2-7; TRBD1 aligns across 9 bases. The germline V gene encodes CDR1 MNHNS and CDR2 SASEGT. J gave up 3 bases and V 3 bases, and 6 bases lay outside the gene matches. The CDR3 runs 15 residues. CDR3 nucleotides: TGTGCCAGCAGTGAGGGACAGGGCCCAGTCTACGAGCAGTACTTC. It specifies CASSEGQGPVYEQYF.

This chain links TRBV6-6 with TRBJ2-7; 7 bases align to TRBD1. The CDR3 is 15 amino acids. CDR1 and CDR2 from the germline V gene are MNHNY and SVGAGI (reference sequence). The trim removed 6 bases at V and 5 bases at J, leaving 13 bases unmatched. CDR3 sequence: CASSPPRDRDHEQYF. For the CDR3, the DNA is TGTGCCAGCAGCCCGCCTCGAGACAGGGACCACGAGCAGTACTTC.

This rearrangement joins TRBV2 to TRBJ2-6; D call uncertain. The V and J ends lost 1 base and 6 bases respectively, with 10 bases between them. In germline, CDR1 is SNHLY, CDR2 FYNNEI. The CDR3 covers 15 residues. The CDR3 loop is CASSEGALVANVLTF. The CDR3 DNA reads TGTGCCAGCAGTGAAGGAGCCCTGGTGGCCAACGTCCTGACTTTC.

The chain combines TRBV11-2 with TRBJ2-1; D may be TRBD2 (6 bases). Trimming removed 2 bases from V and 0 bases from J, with 17 bases in between. The V gene's germline CDR1 is SGHAT and CDR2 FQNNGV. The CDR3 totals 18 residues. CDR3 loop: CASSLSTMEGSSYNEQFF. CDR3 bases: TGTGCCAGCAGCTTAAGCACAATGGAGGGGAGCTCCTACAATGAGCAGTTCTTC.

V and J are TRBV21-1 and TRBJ1-1; the table's D call, TRBD1, was not checked against the DNA. TRBV21-1 is a listed pseudogene. The CDR3 sequence is 16 residues long. Here the CDR3 reads CASSKGTGAMGTEAFF. The CDR3 DNA reads TGTGCCAGCAGCAAAGGGACAGGGGCAATGGGAACTGAAGCTTTCTTT.

V usage is TRBV5-1 and J usage is TRBJ1-1; D is undetermined. Germline V gene sequence: CDR1 SGHRS, CDR2 YFSETQ. CDR3 length: 15 residues. Trimming shortened V by 0 bases and J by 2 bases, and 11 bases separated the two germline ends. CDR3 DNA sequence: TGCGCCAGCAGCTTGGGACTTTACACCAACACTGAAGCTTTCTTT. Translated: CASSLGLYTNTEAFF.

This sequence joins TRBV10-2 and TRBJ1-2; the D is unclear. This CDR3 is 12 amino acids long. V shed 4 bases and J shed 8 bases, with 11 bases lying between them. The germline CDR1 and CDR2 sequences are WSHSY and SAAADI. The CDR3 DNA reads as TGCGCCAGCAGTGGGGCGCAATCGGGCTACACCTTC. This translates into CASSGAQSGYTF.

CDR3 amino acids: CASSLTENYGYTF. The CDR3 DNA reads TGCGCCAGCAGCCTGACAGAAAACTATGGCTACACCTTC. V and J are TRBV5-1 and TRBJ1-2; D is possibly TRBD1 (5 bases). V gave up 4 bases and J gave up 2 bases, with 9 bases separating them. Germline CDR1 reads SGHRS; CDR2 reads YFSETQ. The CDR3 covers 13 residues.

The chain combines TRBV29-1 with TRBJ2-7; D possibly corresponds to TRBD1 (6 bases). V lost 0 bases to trimming and J lost 4 bases, with 25 bases between them. CDR1 SQVTM and CDR2 ANQGSEA come from the germline V gene. The CDR3 length is 18 residues. The CDR3 sequence: CSVEESYMLRDRRYEQYF. As DNA, the CDR3 is TGCAGCGTTGAAGAAAGTTATATGCTCCGCGACAGGAGGTACGAGCAGTACTTC.

This chain links TRBV21-1 with TRBJ1-3; the table names TRBD1, a call not compared with the DNA. TRBV21-1 is an annotated pseudogene. The CDR3 extends over 14 amino acids. CDR3 amino acids: CASSKAPGSNTIYF. CDR3 coding DNA: TGTGCCAGCAGCAAAGCCCCAGGGTCAAACACCATATATTTT.

The chain uses TRBV5-4 and TRBJ1-2; the D is unclear. V was trimmed by 3 bases and J by 5 bases, leaving 8 bases between them. The CDR3 consists of 12 residues. Germline assignment: CDR1 SGHNT and CDR2 YYREEE (reference sequence). The CDR3 nucleotides are TGTGCCAGCAGCTACGGGGAGTATGGCTACACCTTC. Its translation is CASSYGEYGYTF.

The rearrangement joins TRBV7-2 to TRBJ2-1; possible D gene TRBD2, 5 bases. The germline V and J ends were trimmed by 7 bases and 0 bases, with 10 bases remaining between them. The CDR3 consists of 14 residues. CDR1 and CDR2 (germline): SGHTA, FQGNSA. This CDR3 is CASTRRGSYNEQFF. The CDR3 bases are TGTGCCAGCACCCGCCGGGGCTCCTACAATGAGCAGTTCTTC.

V is TRBV6-1 and J is TRBJ1-2, with 7 bases fitting TRBD1. CDR3 length: 14 amino acids. Germline trimming cut 5 bases from V and 2 bases from J; bases unmatched to any gene: 5. Germline V CDR1 and CDR2: MNHNS, SASEGT. In DNA form, the CDR3 reads TGTGCCAGCAGTATGACAGGGCGCAACTATGGCTACACCTTC. This gives the protein CASSMTGRNYGYTF.

The rearrangement uses TRBV9 and TRBJ2-2; D is ambiguous. Germline-derived CDR1 and CDR2 are SGDLS and YYNGEE. The CDR3 totals 15 residues. Trimming shortened V by 4 bases and J by 1 base, and 11 bases separated the two germline ends. CDR3 sequence reads: CASSPSPRNTGELFF. The CDR3 DNA is TGTGCCAGCAGCCCCTCCCCTAGGAACACCGGGGAGCTGTTTTTT.

The chain joins TRBV7-9 to TRBJ2-2, with D perhaps matching TRBD2 (5 bases). This CDR3 contains 12 residues. Germline-derived CDR1 and CDR2 are SEHNR and FQNEAQ (reference sequence). The V gene lost 3 bases and the J gene lost 7 bases, with 6 bases spanning the gap. The CDR3 sequence: CASSFGSGELFF. For the CDR3, the DNA is TGTGCCAGCAGCTTTGGGAGCGGGGAGCTGTTTTTT.

The rearrangement joins TRBV14 to TRBJ2-5; TRBD2 aligns across 8 bases. Germline V lookup: CDR1 SGHDN, CDR2 FVKESK. Trimming took 0 bases from V and 4 from J; bases not matched to a gene: 7. The CDR3 runs to 16 residues. CDR3 protein: CASSQETSGGGETQYF. As DNA, the CDR3 is TGTGCCAGCAGCCAAGAGACGAGCGGGGGTGGAGAGACCCAGTACTTC.

The rearrangement uses TRBV28 and TRBJ2-7; possibly TRBD1 for D (5 bases). CDR1 is MDHEN, CDR2 SYDVKM, per germline. The CDR3 loop spans 14 amino acids. Trimming shortened V by 7 bases and J by 6 bases, and 19 bases separated the two germline ends. This CDR3 reads CASNPGSSRREQYF. The CDR3 DNA is TGTGCCAGCAACCCAGGGTCCAGCCGTCGCGAGCAGTACTTC.